This entry features one T cell receptor beta chain sequence. The table lists this clonotype with a few counts. Its antigen remains undetermined. Base qualities are not at hand, and no much larger clone is one base apart. Library construction relied on multiplex PCR. The reads were generated on an Illumina HiSeq 4000. CDR3 regions were amplified by Arm-PCR with iRepertoire HTBI primers to construct TCR beta libraries. Before sequencing, the PCR products went through gel purification. The study's own analysis went as follows. Across samples, 62 TRBV and 13 to 15 TRBJ segments were identified and used for gene usage analysis of CDR3 amino acid clonotypes. COPE and FqMerger were used to merge filtered high-quality paired reads into contigs. Contigs were aligned with BLAST to IMGT TRBV, TRBD and TRBJ reference genes, and CDR3 was defined per IMGT. Any clonotype with a frequency above 0.1% was classified as a highly expanded clone. Shannon entropy served as the measure of repertoire diversity, while the Gini coefficient captured V-J evenness. Public clonotypes were defined as clonotypes shared by more than one individual. TCRdb cleaned the public reads at Q25 with fastp, built clones with MiXCR and kept in-frame beta chains. Identical CDR3 proteins give one entry, which carries the most common genes and DNA. TCRdb, not the authors, supplied the V and J calls. In all, the sample holds a few hundred thousand distinct CDR3 sequences, and under 25% of those were seen once. The ten biggest clones cover about 12% of the sample.

The sample comes from a study of regulatory T cells in long-lasting Graves disease (dated by TCRdb to the early 2020s). Concerning the study at large: Persistent Graves' disease was defined as persistently positive TSH receptor autoantibodies together with antithyroid drug treatment for over 5 years. This study used TCR sequencing and RNA sequencing of peripheral blood to compare persistent Graves' disease patients against newly diagnosed Graves' disease patients. The study was conducted in China and was registered as a clinical trial. A total of about 35 samples underwent TCR sequencing, from roughly 13 patients with persistent Graves' disease and 20 or so patients with newly diagnosed Graves' disease. Antithyroid drugs had been taken for 8.5 to 13 years on average by persistent Graves' disease patients in the clinical cohort.

Trimming takes 5 bases from V and 1 base from J, and the germline ends sit 13 bases apart. Via the germline V gene, CDR1 is SGHAT and CDR2 FQNNGV. CDR3 length: 15 amino acids, cysteine to phenylalanine. CDR3 DNA is the only sequence kept; it has 45 bases, read in frame from the first base. Here is what the overall study found, with its caveats: Sequencing and analysis were restricted to the TCR beta chain. The authors acknowledged the small sample size as a limitation that may reduce accuracy. Patients with persistent disease shared more public clonotypes (over 2,500) than newly diagnosed patients did (more than 900). The study examined only peripheral blood because the primary lesion, thyroid tissue, could not be accessed. TRBV28, TRBJ1-2 and TRBJ2-5 were preferentially used in persistent disease, while TRBV20-1 and TRBJ2-1 were favored in newly diagnosed disease. Persistent Graves' disease patients showed lower TCR Shannon entropy and fewer highly expanded clones than newly diagnosed patients, suggesting clonal expansion.

The time point label corresponds to: persistent/refractory GD, antithyroid drugs over 5 years with positive TRAb. RNA was extracted from PBMCs in TRIzol for both TCR sequencing and RNA sequencing. The diagnosis of Graves' disease was made according to American Thyroid Association guidelines. Recruitment of patients was carried out at an endocrinology department in Xi'an, China. From each patient, about 9 milliliters of peripheral blood was collected into an EDTA anticoagulant tube. PBMCs were isolated by Ficoll Paque Plus density gradient separation without further T cell sorting. An Agilent 2100 Bioanalyzer and agarose gel were used to check RNA quality, while a NanoDrop 2000 measured RNA concentration.

Recombination joined TRBV11-2 with TRBJ2-3; the D gene remains uncertain. The source is a female donor with Graves disease. This material consisted of peripheral blood mononuclear cells (PBMCs), taken when the disease was refractory, from a patient treated with antithyroid drugs. The CDR3 in this case is CASSRRLVGTDTQYF. In nucleotides, the sequence is TGTGCCAGCAGCCGCCGGCTGGTGGGCACAGATACGCAGTATTTT.